The table lists the clone carrying this TCR beta chain with many counts. Its antigen is still unknown. This sample is part of a study of T cell repertoires in cytomegalovirus infection. For the study at large: Public signatures in TCR beta pointed to CMV infection and matching HLA type.

Overall study results and limits: Pooled public TCR beta family frequency picked out CMV carriers with the relevant HLA. The ex vivo response showed dominance by HLA-C-restricted CMV-specific TCR beta clonotypes.

V lost 1 base, J lost 4 bases, and 11 bases lay in between. Germline V gives CDR1 SGHTA, CDR2 FQGNSA. This CDR3 has 15 residues. TCRdb analysed the reads with MiXCR anew, one entry per CDR3 protein. The sample includes 150,000 to 200,000 distinct CDR3 sequences, roughly a fifth of them seen just once. J is TRBJ1-5 and V is TRBV7-2, with D possibly being TRBD1 (5 bases). The sequence came from a human donor in good health (CMV status not recorded). Some clones in this sample may be carry-over from other donors' samples. Sequenced input: PBMCs. The CDR3 here is CASSLEGALNQPQHF. The CDR3 DNA reads TGTGCCAGCAGCTTAGAAGGGGCTTTGAATCAGCCCCAGCATTTT.